The 24 T cell receptor beta chains below all came from one sample that was sequenced in a study of T cells in Graves' hyperthyroidism and ophthalmopathy. Authors of the study amplified TCR beta CDR3 regions from RNA transcripts. The TCR CDR3 first-round RT-PCR relied on the HTBI primer set. TCRdb itself ran the multiplex PCR reads through MiXCR, one entry per CDR3 protein. The data hold fewer than 650,000 distinct CDR3 sequences, with about 14% observed a single time. Material: blood. The receptors were gathered from a middle-aged woman with Graves' ophthalmopathy.

This clonotype has at least ten counts. The chain joins TRBV5-6 to TRBJ2-5, with 8 bases identical to TRBD1. After removal of 3 bases from V and 4 bases from J, the junction contained 14 bases not matched to a gene. This CDR3 has 17 amino acids. Germline V gene lookup returns CDR1 SGHDT and CDR2 YYEEEE. The CDR3 sequence is CASSWAAMAGGVETQYF. The DNA of the CDR3 is TGTGCCAGCAGCTGGGCCGCAATGGCAGGGGGCGTAGAGACCCAGTACTTC.

This clonotype was seen many times. The gene calls are TRBV28 and TRBJ2-7; the D is unclear. Looked up from germline, CDR1 is MDHEN and CDR2 is SYDVKM. V was trimmed by 3 bases and J by 0 bases, leaving 6 bases between them. The CDR3 loop spans 13 amino acids. The CDR3 spells CASSLRSSYEQYF. In nucleotides, the CDR3 is TGTGCCAGCAGTTTGAGGAGCTCCTACGAGCAGTACTTC. Together with reference TRBV28 and TRBJ2-7, the CDR3 gives the full variable domain: DVKVTQSSRYLVKRTGEKVFLECVQDMDHENMFWYRQDPGLGLRLIYFSYDVKMKEKGDIPEGYSVSREKKERFSLILESASTNQTSMYLCASSLRSSYEQYFGPGTRLTVT.

The table lists this clonotype with many counts. The chain recombines TRBV28 with TRBJ1-1; maybe TRBD1 (6 bases). CDR3 length: 15 residues. Trimming pared 5 bases from V and 5 bases from J, leaving 18 bases between. The germline CDR1 and CDR2 sequences are MDHEN and SYDVKM. CDR3 sequence: CASSQVTTGTTEAFF. The CDR3 DNA sequence: TGTGCCAGCAGTCAGGTTACTACAGGGACGACTGAAGCTTTCTTT.

This clonotype occurred many times. This chain uses TRBV19 with TRBJ1-5; D gene uncertain. Germline assignment: CDR1 LNHDA and CDR2 SQIVND (reference sequence). CDR3 length: 17 amino acids. V lost 2 bases and J lost 0, with 14 bases in between. The CDR3 region has the DNA TGTGCCAGTAGTATAACTCGTCGGGTTCATAGCAATCAGCCCCAGCATTTT. Protein sequence: CASSITRRVHSNQPQHF.

This clonotype was counted at least ten times. The chain joins TRBV3-1 to TRBJ2-7, with 9 nucleotides matching TRBD1. Germline V gives CDR1 LGHDT, CDR2 YNNKEL (reference sequence). The CDR3 loop spans 14 amino acids. V dropped 0 bases and J dropped 4; count of bases not matched to a gene: 1. CDR3 sequence (DNA): TGTGCCAGCAGCCAAGAAGGACAGGGGTACGAGCAGTACTTC. It yields the protein CASSQEGQGYEQYF.

In its sample, this clonotype was seen many times. The V and J genes are TRBV6-1 and TRBJ2-7, with D possibly being TRBD1 (6 bases). Looked up from germline, CDR1 is MNHNS and CDR2 is SASEGT. The V gene lost 2 bases and the J gene lost 2 bases, with 13 bases spanning the gap. The CDR3 loop spans 15 amino acids. The CDR3 loop reads CASSERPTGTYEQYF. DNA of the CDR3: TGTGCCAGCAGTGAACGACCCACAGGGACCTACGAGCAGTACTTC.

The sample holds many counts of this clonotype. The V gene is TRBV10-2, the J gene TRBJ1-1, with 8 bases that match TRBD1. V shed 2 bases and J 3 bases; nucleotides not matched to a gene: 8. Germline CDR1 is WSHSY and CDR2 is SAAADI. The CDR3 has 16 residues. The DNA for the CDR3 is TGCGCCAGCAGTGAGGACAGGGGCTGGGGGGACACTGAAGCTTTCTTT. Translating it yields CASSEDRGWGDTEAFF.

This clonotype has ten or more counts. This chain connects TRBV28 to TRBJ2-7, with D unresolved. Germline V CDR1 and CDR2: MDHEN, SYDVKM. V lost 6 bases and J 5 bases, leaving 8 bases between the germline ends. This CDR3 is 11 amino acids long. CDR3 DNA: TGTGCCAGCAGACTCATCCACGAGCAGTACTTC. Translated: CASRLIHEQYF.

This clonotype was seen ten or more times. In DNA form, the CDR3 reads TGCGCCAGCCAGCAGTCCTCTGGAAACACCATATATTTT. Amino acids: CASQQSSGNTIYF. The chain employs TRBV4-3 and TRBJ1-3; no firm D call. Germline V gene sequence: CDR1 LGHNA, CDR2 YSLEER. The CDR3 runs 13 residues. Deletions cut 8 bases from V and 0 bases from J, with 8 bases between.

At least ten counts were recorded for this clonotype. The chain joins TRBV7-8 to TRBJ1-2; D not certain. The CDR3 sequence is 14 residues long. The V end lost 5 bases, the J end lost 0 bases, and 10 bases lay between the germline ends. Per germline, CDR1 SGHVS and CDR2 FQNEAQ. CDR3 nucleotide sequence: TGTGCCAGCAGCCCGCAGGAATCTAACTATGGCTACACCTTC. Translating gives CASSPQESNYGYTF.

The gene calls are TRBV20-1 and TRBJ1-2, with TRBD1 matching 9 bases. The germline CDR1 and CDR2 sequences are DFQATT and SNEGSKA (reference sequence). The length of the CDR3 is 14 residues. The ends lost 4 bases at V and 6 bases at J; junction bases unmatched: 9. In DNA form, the CDR3 reads TGCAGTGCTAACGACAGGGGGATTGTTGATGGCTACACCTTC. Translated: CSANDRGIVDGYTF.

This clonotype was recorded a few times. The chain has TRBV3-1 and TRBJ2-7; 7 bases line up with TRBD1. In germline, CDR1 is LGHDT, CDR2 YNNKEL (reference sequence). V trimming: 7 bases; J trimming: 5 bases; junction bases outside the gene matches: 11. This CDR3 has 14 amino acids. CDR3 sequence reads: CASTHREGAHEQYF. The CDR3 nucleotides read TGTGCCAGCACTCACCGAGAGGGGGCCCACGAGCAGTACTTC.

A few counts support this clonotype. As DNA, the CDR3 is TGTGCCAGCAGTTACGACGACATAGGGCCGACTAATGAAAAACTGTTTTTT. Translating gives CASSYDDIGPTNEKLFF. V usage is TRBV6-2 or TRBV6-3 and J usage is TRBJ1-4; the D is unclear. Germline assignment: CDR1 MNHEY and CDR2 SVGEGT. Trimming took 2 bases from V and 2 from J, leaving 15 bases between them. CDR3 length: 17 residues.

This clonotype occurred many times. The chain carries TRBV28 and TRBJ2-7; perhaps D is TRBD1 or TRBD2 (7 bases each). The CDR3 spans 17 residues. V was pared by 1 base and J by 3 bases, with 19 bases between. From germline, CDR1 is MDHEN and CDR2 SYDVKM. The CDR3 spells CASSLYPGGGTDYEQYF. The CDR3 region has the DNA TGTGCCAGCAGTTTATATCCAGGGGGGGGTACAGACTACGAGCAGTACTTC.

This clonotype was picked up many times. V usage is TRBV7-8 and J usage is TRBJ1-5; TRBD1 matches at 10 bases. Trimming removed 0 bases from V and 6 bases from J; junction bases left unmatched: 2. Germline V gene data show CDR1 as SGHVS and CDR2 as FQNEAQ. The CDR3 consists of 15 residues. CDR3 in amino acids: CASSLARDRGQPQHF. In nucleotides, the CDR3 is TGTGCCAGCAGCTTAGCGCGGGACAGGGGTCAGCCCCAGCATTTT.

This clonotype was found many times. One end of the junction is discordant with germline, which a read error may explain. The chain employs TRBV28 and TRBJ2-7, with D unresolved. CDR3 length: 10 amino acids. The germline gives CDR1 MDHEN, CDR2 SYDVKM. DNA of the CDR3: TGTGCCAGCAGTACCAGATCGGCTACTTTC. Its protein product is CASSTRSATF.

This clonotype turned up a few times. The chain is built from TRBV20-1 and TRBJ1-5; perhaps TRBD1 as D (6 bases). V was pared by 5 bases and J by 8 bases, with 13 bases between. The CDR3 consists of 12 residues. Germline V CDR1 and CDR2: DFQATT, SNEGSKA (reference sequence). CDR3 residues: CSARQRQEPQHF. The CDR3 DNA follows: TGCAGTGCTCGGCAACGACAGGAGCCCCAGCATTTT.

This clonotype was detected many times. The chain carries TRBV27 and TRBJ2-7, with D uncertain. Between the trimmed V and J ends, which lost 5 bases and 2 bases, there was a span of 10 bases. From germline, CDR1 is MNHEY and CDR2 SMNVEV (reference sequence). The CDR3 totals 13 residues. The chain's CDR3 is CASSRTNTYEQYF. In DNA, the CDR3 is TGTGCCAGCAGTAGAACGAACACCTACGAGCAGTACTTC.

In its sample, this clonotype was seen a few times. The genes are TRBV5-1 and TRBJ2-7; 7 bases fit TRBD2. J gave up 1 base and V 4 bases, and 8 bases lay outside the gene matches. CDR1 and CDR2 from the germline V gene are SGHRS and YFSETQ. The CDR3 covers 15 residues. CDR3 protein: CASSIDPSGSYEQYF. The CDR3 DNA sequence: TGCGCCAGCAGCATTGACCCTAGCGGATCCTACGAGCAGTACTTC.

This clonotype was counted at least ten times. The gene calls are TRBV6-1 and TRBJ2-6; D unresolved. The CDR3 totals 14 residues. Germline V lookup: CDR1 MNHNS, CDR2 SASEGT. Between the trimmed V and J ends, which lost 5 bases and 4 bases, there was a span of 9 bases. DNA of the CDR3: TGTGCCAGCAGTCGACCGGCAGGGGCCAACGTCCTGACTTTC. Its translation is CASSRPAGANVLTF.

This clonotype was seen at least ten times. The chain combines TRBV19 with TRBJ1-1; D not resolved. The germline V and J ends were trimmed by 1 base and 1 base, with 7 bases remaining between them. This CDR3 contains 14 residues. The germline V gene has CDR1 LNHDA and CDR2 SQIVND (reference sequence). This CDR3 is CASSIGAGNTEAFF. For the CDR3, the DNA is TGTGCCAGTAGTATAGGGGCAGGGAACACTGAAGCTTTCTTT. The variable domain in full, with the rest retrieved from reference TRBV19 and TRBJ1-1, is DGGITQSPKYLFRKEGQNVTLSCEQNLNHDAMYWYRQDPGQGLRLIYYSQIVNDFQKGDIAEGYSVSREKKESFPLTVTSAQKNPTAFYLCASSIGAGNTEAFFGQGTRLTVV.

The chain joins TRBV28 to TRBJ2-2; 7 nucleotides line up with TRBD1. Germline V gives CDR1 MDHEN, CDR2 SYDVKM. Unmatched junction bases numbered 6, after V lost 3 bases and J lost 5 bases. This CDR3 spans 15 amino acids. The CDR3 reads CASSFFRGRTGELFF. CDR3 bases: TGTGCCAGCAGTTTCTTCAGGGGGAGAACCGGGGAGCTGTTTTTT.

This clonotype showed up just a few times. V usage is TRBV27 and J usage is TRBJ2-3; 11 positions match TRBD2. With 4 bases clipped from V and 7 bases from J, the junction kept 10 bases outside the gene matches. Germline lookup yields CDR1 MNHEY and CDR2 SMNVEV (reference sequence). The CDR3 has 16 amino acids. CDR3 sequence (DNA): TGTGCCAGCAGTTCATCCGGGACTAGCGGAACTCATACGCAGTATTTT. This translates into CASSSSGTSGTHTQYF.

This chain joins TRBV6-1 and TRBJ2-7; TRBD2 is a possible D gene (6 bases). CDR1 is MNHNS, CDR2 SASEGT, per germline. CDR3 length: 15 residues. V was pared by 6 bases and J by 3 bases, with 18 bases between. CDR3 in amino acids: CASSQDRLGGYEQYF. For the CDR3, the DNA is TGTGCCAGCAGCCAAGATAGACTAGGAGGCTACGAGCAGTACTTC.